Presented here are 16 T cell receptor beta chains from one specimen sequenced in a study of T cell repertoires in cytomegalovirus infection. These receptors' antigens are unknown. TCRdb recomputed calls from the reads with MiXCR, one row per CDR3 protein. The sample holds around 34,000 distinct CDR3 sequences; roughly 54% are singletons and the top ten take approximately 92%. Sequencing used CD8+ T cells from cultured PBMCs, obtained from culture after CMV antigen stimulation. The receptors shown here come from a human donor in good health (CMV status not recorded). Some clones in this sample may be carry-over from other donors' samples.

This clonotype was recorded many times. This rearrangement joins TRBV5-1 to TRBJ2-3; 9 bases match TRBD2. Germline CDR1 is SGHRS and CDR2 is YFSETQ. This CDR3 has 15 amino acids. The junction had 5 bases not matched to a gene; V was cut back by 4 bases and J by 2 bases. CDR3 sequence (DNA): TGCGCCAGCAGCACTTCTAGCGGGGACACAGATACGCAGTATTTT. Protein: CASSTSSGDTDTQYF.

The rearrangement links TRBV19 to TRBJ1-2, with D hard to call. Trimming pared 5 bases from V and 2 bases from J, leaving 21 bases between. Per germline, CDR1 LNHDA and CDR2 SQIVND (reference sequence). There are 17 residues in the CDR3. Here the CDR3 reads CASSPSQLDGRNYGYTF. In DNA form, the CDR3 reads TGTGCCAGTAGTCCCTCGCAGCTGGACGGACGAAACTATGGCTACACCTTC.

J is TRBJ2-2 and V is TRBV27; D gene unclear. Trimming pared 3 bases from V and 7 bases from J, leaving 12 bases between. The germline V gene encodes CDR1 MNHEY and CDR2 SMNVEV (reference sequence). This CDR3 is 14 amino acids long. CDR3 protein: CASSLLAPNGELFF. In DNA form, the CDR3 reads TGTGCCAGCAGTTTGCTGGCCCCCAACGGGGAGCTGTTTTTT.

This clonotype has a count of ten or more. This chain connects TRBV27 to TRBJ1-5; 7 bases fit TRBD1. After removal of 0 bases from V and 2 bases from J, the junction contained 1 base not matched to a gene. Germline lookup yields CDR1 MNHEY and CDR2 SMNVEV (reference sequence). The CDR3 is 15 residues long. The CDR3 coding sequence is TGTGCCAGCAGTTTATCGACAGGGCGCAATCAGCCCCAGCATTTT. Translated: CASSLSTGRNQPQHF.

This rearrangement joins TRBV11-2 to TRBJ2-3; D may be TRBD2 (6 bases). This CDR3 contains 15 residues. V gave up 1 base and J gave up 2 bases, with 10 bases separating them. Germline V CDR1 and CDR2: SGHAT, FQNNGV. In DNA form, the CDR3 reads TGTGCCAGCAGCTTAGTGGGCGGGAACACAGATACGCAGTATTTT. This gives the protein CASSLVGGNTDTQYF.

This clonotype was seen more than once but under ten times. The J gene is TRBJ1-3, the V gene TRBV6-5; 10 bases agree with TRBD1. The CDR3 is made up of 18 amino acids. Germline V lookup: CDR1 MNHEY, CDR2 SVGAGI. The ends lost 0 bases at V and 2 bases at J; junction bases unmatched: 7. The CDR3 sequence: CASSYSMTGGATGNTIYF. As DNA, the CDR3 is TGTGCCAGCAGTTACTCGATGACAGGGGGCGCGACTGGAAACACCATATATTTT.

The rearrangement links TRBV19 to TRBJ2-1, with D possibly matching TRBD1 (6 bases). There are 14 residues in the CDR3. Germline CDR1 and CDR2: LNHDA and SQIVND (reference sequence). Trimming shortened V by 8 bases and J by 3 bases, and 14 bases separated the two germline ends. CDR3 residues: CASGYRDLYNEQFF. The CDR3 coding sequence is TGTGCCAGTGGGTACAGGGACCTCTACAATGAGCAGTTCTTC.

This clonotype has only one observation. This sequence joins TRBV29-1 and TRBJ1-1; 11 nucleotides align to TRBD1. CDR3 length equals 16 residues. The V segment lost 4 bases and the J segment 3 bases; nucleotides outside the gene matches: 10. Looked up from germline, CDR1 is SQVTM and CDR2 is ANQGSEA. The CDR3 protein is CSVGEDRGRFDTEAFF. DNA for the CDR3: TGCAGCGTTGGGGAGGACAGGGGGCGATTCGACACTGAAGCTTTCTTT.

The rearrangement uses TRBV5-1 and TRBJ1-1; D not resolved. The germline V and J ends were trimmed by 1 base and 4 bases, with 14 bases remaining between them. The CDR3 totals 15 residues. The germline V gene encodes CDR1 SGHRS and CDR2 YFSETQ. CDR3 amino acids: CASSLYGESGTEAFF. As DNA, the CDR3 is TGCGCCAGCAGCTTGTACGGGGAGTCGGGCACTGAAGCTTTCTTT.

The chain recombines TRBV25-1 with TRBJ2-5, with a weak D call TRBD1 (6 bases). Germline CDR1 is MGHDK and CDR2 is SYGVNS. V lost 1 base and J lost 4, with 10 bases in between. The CDR3 totals 14 residues. This CDR3 is CASSEFRGGETQYF. The DNA for the CDR3 is TGTGCCAGCAGTGAATTTAGAGGGGGAGAGACCCAGTACTTC.

The V gene is TRBV15, the J gene TRBJ2-5, with a weak D call TRBD2 (5 bases). The CDR3 consists of 16 residues. Germline CDR1 reads LNHNV; CDR2 reads YYDKDF (reference sequence). V lost 0 bases and J 5 bases, leaving 16 bases between the germline ends. Here the CDR3 DNA reads TGTGCCACCAGCAGAGAAGGCACTGGGTCGGGGGAGACCCAGTACTTC. This translates into CATSREGTGSGETQYF.

The chain couples TRBV2 to TRBJ2-1; TRBD1 might be the D (6 bases). Between the trimmed V and J ends, which lost 3 bases and 9 bases, there was a span of 15 bases. In germline, CDR1 is SNHLY, CDR2 FYNNEI. CDR3 size: 14 residues. The CDR3 loop reads CASSDLTGISEQFF. CDR3 coding DNA: TGTGCCAGCAGTGACCTCACAGGGATTAGTGAGCAGTTCTTC.

The gene calls are TRBV7-9 and TRBJ1-1, with D unclear. Deletions cut 3 bases from V and 6 bases from J, with 8 bases between. The CDR3 runs to 12 residues. Germline assignment: CDR1 SEHNR and CDR2 FQNEAQ (reference sequence). The CDR3 is CASSFPTPEAFF. In DNA form, the CDR3 reads TGTGCCAGCAGCTTTCCGACACCTGAAGCTTTCTTT.

This clonotype was seen a few times. The J gene is TRBJ1-1, the V gene TRBV14; 10 bases align to TRBD1. The CDR3 has 17 amino acids. V lost 4 bases to trimming and J lost 1 base; unmatched junction nucleotides: 9. Germline CDR1 and CDR2: SGHDN and FVKESK. The CDR3 DNA sequence: TGTGCCAGCAGCCCCCGCCGACAGGGGGCTAAGAACACTGAAGCTTTCTTT. Its protein product is CASSPRRQGAKNTEAFF.

A few counts support this clonotype. This chain joins TRBV7-8 and TRBJ2-5, with TRBD2 matching over 10 bases. This CDR3 is built from 16 residues. V lost 1 base and J lost 3; bases outside the gene matches: 5. Germline V gene lookup returns CDR1 SGHVS and CDR2 FQNEAQ. The CDR3 is CASSLGLGLAEETQYF. The CDR3 bases are TGTGCCAGCAGCTTAGGTCTAGGACTAGCGGAAGAGACCCAGTACTTC.

The chain is built from TRBV27 and TRBJ2-1; D might be TRBD2 (6 bases). Trimming removed 4 bases at V and 7 bases at J, with 17 bases between. The CDR3 has 15 amino acids. Germline V gene data show CDR1 as MNHEY and CDR2 as SMNVEV (reference sequence). The CDR3 reads CASSWRVGFWNEQFF. DNA for the CDR3: TGTGCCAGCAGTTGGAGGGTAGGTTTTTGGAATGAGCAGTTCTTC.